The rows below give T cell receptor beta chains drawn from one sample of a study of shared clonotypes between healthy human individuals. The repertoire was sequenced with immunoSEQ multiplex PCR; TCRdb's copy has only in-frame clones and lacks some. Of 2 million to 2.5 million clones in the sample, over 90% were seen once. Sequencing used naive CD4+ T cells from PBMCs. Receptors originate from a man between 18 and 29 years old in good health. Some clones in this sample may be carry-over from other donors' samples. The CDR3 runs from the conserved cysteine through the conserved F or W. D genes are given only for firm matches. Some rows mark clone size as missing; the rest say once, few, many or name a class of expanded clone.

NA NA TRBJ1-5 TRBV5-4 CASSSGTGSNQPQHF TGTGCCAGCAGCTCCGGGACTGGAAGCAATCAGCCCCAGCATTTT
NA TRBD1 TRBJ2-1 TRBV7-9 CASSEDRGRTYNEQFF TGTGCCAGCAGCGAAGACAGGGGACGAACCTACAATGAGCAGTTCTTC
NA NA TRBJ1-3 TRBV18 CASSTTVSGNTIYF TGTGCCAGCTCTACGACAGTCTCTGGAAACACCATATATTTT
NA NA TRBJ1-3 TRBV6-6 CASSYSEGFSGNTIYF TGTGCCAGCAGTTACTCGGAGGGTTTCTCTGGAAACACCATATATTTT
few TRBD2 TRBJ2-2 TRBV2 CASTPRGLAVTTGELFF TGTGCCAGCACCCCCCGGGGACTAGCGGTAACAACCGGGGAGCTGTTTTTT
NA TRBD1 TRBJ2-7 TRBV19 CASMDPGTGIYEQYF TGTGCCAGTATGGACCCCGGGACAGGGATCTACGAGCAGTACTTC
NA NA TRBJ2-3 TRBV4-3 CASSQGFLTDTQYF TGCGCCAGCAGCCAGGGATTTCTCACAGATACGCAGTATTTT
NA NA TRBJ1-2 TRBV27 CASSPLGGDYGYTF TGTGCCAGCAGTCCCTTAGGGGGGGACTATGGCTACACCTTC
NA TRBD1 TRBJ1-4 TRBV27 CASSPTGVGTNEKLFF TGTGCCAGCAGTCCTACAGGGGTTGGAACTAATGAAAAACTGTTTTTT
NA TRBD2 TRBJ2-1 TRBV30 CAWSVRGGRAGIYNEQFF TGTGCCTGGAGTGTACGGGGAGGGAGGGCCGGTATTTACAATGAGCAGTTCTTC
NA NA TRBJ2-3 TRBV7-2 CASSLGSRGGLVDTQYF TGTGCCAGCAGCTTAGGTTCTAGAGGGGGTCTGGTCGATACGCAGTATTTT
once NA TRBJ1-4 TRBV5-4 CASGRQATNEKLFF TGTGCCAGCGGCCGACAGGCAACTAATGAAAAACTGTTTTTT
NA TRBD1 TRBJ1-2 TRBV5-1 CASSLSPGTGAGYTF TGCGCCAGCAGCTTGTCCCCAGGGACAGGGGCCGGCTACACCTTC
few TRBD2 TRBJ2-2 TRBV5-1 CASSLEAGDTGELFF TGCGCCAGCAGCTTGGAAGCGGGAGACACCGGGGAGCTGTTTTTT
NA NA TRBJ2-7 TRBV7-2 CASSMSNEQYF TGTGCCAGCAGCATGTCTAACGAGCAGTACTTC
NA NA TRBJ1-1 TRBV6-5 CASSHTQGPTEAFF TGTGCCAGCAGTCATACTCAGGGACCCACTGAAGCTTTCTTT
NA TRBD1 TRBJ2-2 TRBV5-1 CASSLVGQANTGELFF TGCGCCAGCAGCTTGGTAGGACAGGCCAACACCGGGGAGCTGTTTTTT
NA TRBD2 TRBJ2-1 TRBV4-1 CASSQASGIGSYNEQFF TGCGCCAGCAGCCAAGCTAGCGGGATAGGCTCCTACAATGAGCAGTTCTTC
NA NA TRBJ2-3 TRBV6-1 CASGQRAQDTQYF TGTGCCAGCGGCCAGAGGGCGCAGGATACGCAGTATTTT
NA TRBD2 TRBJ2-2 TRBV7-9 CASSSPSGRGDTGELFF TGTGCCAGCAGCTCTCCTAGCGGGAGAGGGGACACCGGGGAGCTGTTTTTT
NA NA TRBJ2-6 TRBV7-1 CASSYDRGQSRANVLTF TGTGCCAGCAGCTACGATCGAGGACAAAGTCGGGCCAACGTCCTGACTTTC
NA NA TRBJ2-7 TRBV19 CASSIAAGTTYEQYF TGTGCCAGTAGTATAGCAGCCGGGACCACCTACGAGCAGTACTTC
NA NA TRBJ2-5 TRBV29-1 CSVRTLSGTQYF TGCAGCGTTAGGACGTTGAGTGGGACCCAGTACTTC
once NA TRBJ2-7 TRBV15 CATAVGVSTYEQYF TGTGCCACCGCGGTGGGGGTATCGACCTACGAGCAGTACTTC
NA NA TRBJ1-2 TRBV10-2 CASSAYRDRGYTF TGCGCCAGCAGCGCCTACAGGGATCGGGGCTACACCTTC
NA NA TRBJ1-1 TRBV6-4 CASSALPGNTEAFF TGTGCCAGCAGTGCCCTCCCCGGGAACACTGAAGCTTTCTTT
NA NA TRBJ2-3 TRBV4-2 CASSQDRGRDTQYF TGTGCCAGCAGCCAAGATAGGGGGAGGGATACGCAGTATTTT
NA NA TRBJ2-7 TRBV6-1 CASRFAVSGSYEQYF TGTGCCAGCAGGTTTGCAGTCTCCGGGTCCTACGAGCAGTACTTC
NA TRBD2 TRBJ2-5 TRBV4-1 CASSRGLAEGVYQETQYF TGCGCCAGCAGCCGCGGACTAGCGGAGGGGGTGTACCAAGAGACCCAGTACTTC
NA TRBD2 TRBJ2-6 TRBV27 CASSLGLAGVSPSGANVLTF TGTGCCAGCAGTTTAGGCCTAGCGGGAGTCTCCCCCTCTGGGGCCAACGTCCTGACTTTC
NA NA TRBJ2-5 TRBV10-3 CAISDGTSQETQYF TGTGCCATCAGTGACGGGACATCTCAAGAGACCCAGTACTTC
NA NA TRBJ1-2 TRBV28 CASGSSVLITYTF TGTGCCAGCGGGTCCTCTGTCCTTATTACCTACACCTTC
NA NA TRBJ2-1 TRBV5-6 CASSLVSSSYNEQFF TGTGCCAGCAGCTTGGTTTCCAGCTCCTACAATGAGCAGTTCTTC
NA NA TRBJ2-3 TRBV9 CASSVDGTDTQYF TGTGCCAGCAGCGTAGACGGCACAGATACGCAGTATTTT
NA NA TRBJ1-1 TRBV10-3 CAISLNKPTEAFF TGTGCCATCTCATTGAATAAACCCACTGAAGCTTTCTTT
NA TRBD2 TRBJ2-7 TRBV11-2 CASSTTSGGSYEQYF TGTGCCAGCAGCACAACTAGCGGGGGCTCCTACGAGCAGTACTTC
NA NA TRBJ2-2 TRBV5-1 CASSLGRGNTGELFF TGCGCCAGCAGCTTGGGCAGGGGCAACACCGGGGAGCTGTTTTTT
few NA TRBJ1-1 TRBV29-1 CSVRGQIMNTEAFF TGCAGCGTGAGAGGACAAATAATGAACACTGAAGCTTTCTTT
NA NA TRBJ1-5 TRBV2 CASSLGRQPQHF TGTGCCAGCAGTTTAGGTCGGCAGCCCCAGCATTTT
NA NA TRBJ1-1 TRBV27 CASSWSSMNTEAFF TGTGCCAGCAGTTGGAGCAGTATGAACACTGAAGCTTTCTTT
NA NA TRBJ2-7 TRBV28 CASSLIPGRGVYEQYF TGTGCCAGCAGTTTAATCCCGGGTAGGGGGGTCTACGAGCAGTACTTC
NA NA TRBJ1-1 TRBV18 CASSKSAVNTEAFF TGTGCCAGCTCAAAGTCTGCAGTGAACACTGAAGCTTTCTTT
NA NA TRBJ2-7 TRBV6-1 CASSNREGLSYEQYF TGTGCCAGCTCGAACAGGGAAGGACTATCCTACGAGCAGTACTTC
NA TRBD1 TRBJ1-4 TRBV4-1 CASSQVRWDRALGKLFF TGCGCCAGCAGCCAAGTGCGGTGGGACAGGGCTTTGGGAAAACTGTTTTTT
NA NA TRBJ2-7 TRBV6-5 CASSYHSGLGYEQYF TGTGCCAGCAGTTACCATAGCGGCCTCGGCTACGAGCAGTACTTC
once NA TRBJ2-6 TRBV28 CASSLIQSGANVLTF TGTGCCAGCAGTTTAATCCAGTCCGGGGCCAACGTCCTGACTTTC
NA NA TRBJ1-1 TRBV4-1 CASSQGQAEAFF TGCGCCAGCAGCCAAGGACAGGCGGAAGCTTTCTTT
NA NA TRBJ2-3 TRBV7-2 CASSLSGGPSDTQYF TGTGCCAGCAGCTTAAGCGGTGGGCCGTCGGATACGCAGTATTTT
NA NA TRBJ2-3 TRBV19 CASSIPRGTTDTQYF TGTGCCAGTAGTATACCAAGGGGGACCACAGATACGCAGTATTTT
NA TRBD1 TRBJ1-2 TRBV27 CASSLLSAGGRVGYTF TGTGCCAGCAGTTTACTCTCGGCAGGGGGTAGAGTTGGCTACACCTTC
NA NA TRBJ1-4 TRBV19 CASSPLTPPYGKLFF TGTGCCAGTAGTCCCCTGACCCCTCCTTACGGAAAACTGTTTTTT
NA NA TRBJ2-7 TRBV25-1 CASSETTPLSSEQYF TGTGCCAGCAGTGAAACGACCCCGTTGTCATCCGAGCAGTACTTC